This T cell receptor (beta chain) appears in the sequencing data of a study of shared clonotypes between healthy human individuals. Sequencing was performed with immunoSEQ multiplex PCR; in TCRdb, only in-frame clones are kept and a portion is missing. The table lists millions of clones, just over 90% of them singletons. Looked up from germline, CDR1 is LNHNV and CDR2 is YYDKDF (reference sequence). V shed 2 bases and J 2 bases; nucleotides not matched to a gene: 6. The CDR3 consists of 16 residues. The TCR was taken from a man aged 18 to 30 in good health. This chain uses TRBV15 with TRBJ1-5; 7 positions agree with TRBD1. The sequenced sample consisted of naive CD4+ T cells sorted from blood. Subset indicated: CD45RA+ positively selected. The CDR3 bases are TGTGCCACCAGCAGAAATACAGGGGTCGGCAATCAGCCCCAGCATTTT. Its protein product is CATSRNTGVGNQPQHF.